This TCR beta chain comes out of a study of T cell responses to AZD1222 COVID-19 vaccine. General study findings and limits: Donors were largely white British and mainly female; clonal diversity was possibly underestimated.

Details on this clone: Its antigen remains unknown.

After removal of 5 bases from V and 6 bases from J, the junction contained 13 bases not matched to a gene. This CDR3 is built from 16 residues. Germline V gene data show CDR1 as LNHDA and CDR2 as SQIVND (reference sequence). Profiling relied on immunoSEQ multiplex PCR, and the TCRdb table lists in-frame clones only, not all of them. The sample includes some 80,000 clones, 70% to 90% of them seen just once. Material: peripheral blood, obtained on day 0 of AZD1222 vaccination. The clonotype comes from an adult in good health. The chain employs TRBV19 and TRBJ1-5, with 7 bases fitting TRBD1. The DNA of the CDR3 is TGTGCCAGTAGTTCTCCAAACAGGGGCCTACGTCAGCCCCAGCATTTT. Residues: CASSSPNRGLRQPQHF.